These 23 T cell receptor beta chains originate from one sample sequenced in a study of blood T cell repertoires in COVID-19. Using immunoSEQ multiplex PCR, the repertoire was profiled, and TCRdb retains in-frame clones only, with some absent. The sample includes more than 250,000 clones, approximately 88% of them seen just once. The sample taken for sequencing was peripheral blood. The receptors come from a woman aged 25 to 39 with COVID-19, enrolled during active disease.

The chain has TRBV4-2 and TRBJ2-6, with 8 bases aligning to TRBD2. CDR3 length: 19 residues. Germline V CDR1 and CDR2: LGHNA, YNFKEQ. After removal of 0 bases from V and 2 bases from J, the junction contained 9 bases not matched to a gene. As DNA, the CDR3 is TGTGCCAGCAGCCAAGATGCGGGGGGACAATTTACTGGGGCCAACGTCCTGACTTTC. Translating it yields CASSQDAGGQFTGANVLTF.

The V call is TRBV4-1, the J call TRBJ2-1, with 10 bases identical to TRBD1. The CDR3 is made up of 13 amino acids. V lost 4 bases, J lost 13 bases, and 7 bases stayed unmatched. CDR1 and CDR2 from the germline V gene are MGHRA and YSYEKL. CDR3 loop: CASSRRTGGAQFF. CDR3 sequence (DNA): TGCGCCAGCAGCCGTCGGACAGGGGGGGCTCAGTTCTTC.

This sequence joins TRBV29-1 and TRBJ1-3; D unresolved. V was clipped by 5 bases and J by 8 bases, with 19 bases between them. Germline V lookup: CDR1 SQVTM, CDR2 ANQGSEA. This CDR3 comprises 14 residues. This CDR3 is CSVRMSPSVDTIYF. The CDR3 coding sequence is TGCAGCGTTCGGATGTCCCCGAGCGTAGACACCATATATTTT.

The rearrangement joins TRBV6-5 to TRBJ1-1, with D unclear. Per the germline V gene, CDR1 is MNHEY and CDR2 is SVGAGI. The CDR3 is made up of 13 amino acids. Trimming pared 6 bases from V and 3 bases from J, leaving 11 bases between. CDR3 residues: CASRWSPDTEAFF. The CDR3 bases are TGTGCCAGCAGGTGGTCCCCGGACACTGAAGCTTTCTTT.

The chain uses TRBV18 and TRBJ1-4; D not resolved. The CDR3 contains 14 residues. CDR1 and CDR2 from the germline V gene are KGHSH and LQKENI. V lost 2 bases, J lost 5 bases, and 9 bases lay in between. The CDR3 nucleotides read TGTGCCAGCTCACCAGGATTTAGCAATGAAAAACTGTTTTTT. The encoded protein is CASSPGFSNEKLFF.

The genes are TRBV6-5 and TRBJ2-5; D is ambiguous. Germline V gene sequence: CDR1 MNHEY, CDR2 SVGAGI. The CDR3 runs 14 residues. Trimming stripped 4 bases from V and 5 bases from J, with 14 bases between. DNA of the CDR3: TGTGCCAGCAGTTCGGAGACCATCTCGGAGACCCAGTACTTC. Its translation: CASSSETISETQYF.

V is TRBV6-6 and J is TRBJ2-5; 9 nucleotides align to TRBD2. Losses at the gene ends were 6 bases for V and 0 bases for J; bases not matched to a gene: 2. CDR1 and CDR2 from the germline V gene are MNHNY and SVGAGI (reference sequence). CDR3 length: 14 amino acids. The chain's CDR3 is CASRAGGNQETQYF. The CDR3 DNA follows: TGTGCCAGCAGGGCGGGGGGGAACCAAGAGACCCAGTACTTC.

V gene TRBV5-1 combines with J gene TRBJ2-3; D not certain. V lost 4 bases to trimming and J lost 0 bases, with 9 bases between them. Germline V gene data show CDR1 as SGHRS and CDR2 as YFSETQ. There are 14 residues in the CDR3. This CDR3 is CASSIAESTDTQYF. In DNA form, the CDR3 reads TGCGCCAGCAGCATCGCGGAGAGCACAGATACGCAGTATTTT. The whole variable domain, filled in from reference TRBV5-1 and TRBJ2-3, reads KAGVTQTPRYLIKTRGQQVTLSCSPISGHRSVSWYQQTPGQGLQFLFEYFSETQRNKGNFPGRFSGRQFSNSRSEMNVSTLELGDSALYLCASSIAESTDTQYFGPGTRLTVL.

The chain joins TRBV2 to TRBJ2-1; TRBD1 agrees at 8 bases. Germline CDR1 SNHLY, CDR2 FYNNEI. The J segment lost 8 bases and the V segment lost 5 bases, leaving 5 bases of the junction unmatched. CDR3 length equals 13 residues. The CDR3 reads CASSRTGLDEQFF. CDR3 nucleotide sequence: TGTGCCAGCAGTAGGACAGGGTTGGATGAGCAGTTCTTC.

This clone was detected only once. The rearrangement links TRBV12-5 to TRBJ2-5; the match to TRBD1 covers 8 bases. Losses at the gene ends were 1 base for V and 2 bases for J; bases not matched to a gene: 0. Germline V gives CDR1 LGHNT, CDR2 FRNRAP. The CDR3 consists of 14 residues. The CDR3 loop reads CASGLGQGQETQYF. The DNA of the CDR3 is TGTGCTAGTGGTTTGGGACAGGGGCAAGAGACCCAGTACTTC.

The rearrangement links TRBV2 to TRBJ1-6; 8 bases are shared with TRBD1. From germline, CDR1 is SNHLY and CDR2 FYNNEI. Unmatched junction bases numbered 5, after V lost 4 bases and J lost 6 bases. CDR3 length: 15 amino acids. DNA for the CDR3: TGTGCCAGCAGTGCCCGACAGGGGTCTAATTCACCCCTCCACTTT. Translation gives CASSARQGSNSPLHF.

This clone was recorded a few times. The sample carries other DNA sequences with the same CDR3. This chain uses TRBV5-8 with TRBJ1-1; the D is unclear. This CDR3 contains 15 residues. The V and J ends lost 6 bases and 2 bases respectively, with 17 bases between them. Germline loops: CDR1 SGHTS, CDR2 YDEGEE. Here the CDR3 reads CASKGGLVTNTEAFF. CDR3 in DNA: TGTGCCAGCAAGGGAGGTTTGGTCACCAACACTGAAGCTTTCTTT.

The V and J genes are TRBV7-8 and TRBJ2-1; TRBD2 matches at 10 bases. The V gene end was trimmed by 5 bases and the J gene end by 0 bases; junction bases not matched to a gene: 25. CDR3 size: 23 residues. Germline CDR1 reads SGHVS; CDR2 reads FQNEAQ. The CDR3 loop is CASSQKNTPGLAGARSSYNEQFF. CDR3 nucleotide sequence: TGTGCCAGCAGCCAGAAAAACACCCCGGGGCTAGCGGGGGCCCGAAGCTCCTACAATGAGCAGTTCTTC.

The rearrangement links TRBV6-7 to TRBJ2-2, with D perhaps matching TRBD1 (5 bases). TRBV6-7 is designated an ORF whose function remains uncertain. The CDR3 has 15 amino acids. Trimming stripped 2 bases from V and 8 bases from J, with 15 bases between. DNA of the CDR3: TGTGCCAGCAGTTACGGCGTCAGGGTCCCGGGGGAGCTGTTTTTT. It yields the protein CASSYGVRVPGELFF.

The chain links TRBV30 to TRBJ1-3; no clear D gene. This CDR3 spans 11 amino acids. Germline loops: CDR1 GTSNPN, CDR2 SVGIG (reference sequence). V lost 4 bases and J 4 bases, leaving 5 bases between the germline ends. The CDR3 coding sequence is TGTGCCTGGACCAAAGGAAACACCATATATTTT. Its protein is CAWTKGNTIYF. The variable domain in full, completed from reference TRBV30 and TRBJ1-3, reads SQTIHQWPATLVQPVGSPLSLECTVEGTSNPNLYWYRQAAGRGLQLLFYSVGIGQISSEVPQNLSASRPQDRQFILSSKKLLLSDSGFYLCAWTKGNTIYFGEGSWLTVV.

This clone was seen a single time. The J gene is TRBJ1-1, the V gene TRBV11-2; 11 bases align to TRBD1. Trimming cost V 4 bases and J 4 bases; bases outside gene matches: 11. This CDR3 spans 17 amino acids. Germline CDR1 and CDR2: SGHAT and FQNNGV. The CDR3 reads CASSSRTGGAGVTEAFF. In DNA, the CDR3 is TGTGCCAGCAGCTCTCGGACAGGGGGCGCCGGGGTCACTGAAGCTTTCTTT. The complete variable domain, with remaining parts taken from reference TRBV11-2 and TRBJ1-1, reads EAGVAQSPRYKIIEKRQSVAFWCNPISGHATLYWYQQILGQGPKLLIQFQNNGVVDDSQLPKDRFSAERLKGVDSTLKIQPAKLEDSAVYLCASSSRTGGAGVTEAFFGQGTRLTVV.

This chain uses TRBV11-2 with TRBJ1-2; D perhaps matches TRBD1 (5 bases). Germline V gene sequence: CDR1 SGHAT, CDR2 FQNNGV. Trimming removed 2 bases at V and 8 bases at J, with 15 bases between. CDR3 size: 14 residues. The CDR3 DNA is TGTGCCAGCAGCTTATCGGGCACCGGGGGGGGCTACACCTTC. Translating it yields CASSLSGTGGGYTF.

This chain connects TRBV27 to TRBJ1-2; weak D call: TRBD1 (5 bases). Germline CDR1 and CDR2: MNHEY and SMNVEV (reference sequence). This CDR3 region has 14 residues. Trimming pared 5 bases from V and 1 base from J, leaving 11 bases between. The CDR3 nucleotides are TGTGCCAGCAGTCGAAACAGGAATAACTATGGCTACACCTTC. It translates to CASSRNRNNYGYTF.

The V and J genes are TRBV11-2 and TRBJ2-7, with no clear D. The CDR3 has 12 residues. Germline lookup yields CDR1 SGHAT and CDR2 FQNNGV. V lost 4 bases and J 3 bases, leaving 7 bases between the germline ends. The CDR3 here is CASSSGFYEQYV. The CDR3 region has the DNA TGTGCCAGCAGCTCCGGTTTCTACGAGCAGTACGTC.

This clone was observed a handful of times. The J gene is TRBJ2-4, the V gene TRBV7-9; a weak D match, TRBD2 (6 bases). CDR3 size: 17 residues. V was trimmed by 2 bases and J by 6 bases, leaving 20 bases between them. Germline V gene sequence: CDR1 SEHNR, CDR2 FQNEAQ (reference sequence). The CDR3 loop is CASSLRGAGSSGNIQYF. The CDR3 DNA reads TGTGCCAGCAGCTTAAGAGGCGCGGGAAGCAGTGGAAACATTCAGTACTTC.

This clone was seen just once. This chain links TRBV5-5 with TRBJ1-1; D remains ambiguous. This CDR3 contains 13 residues. Trimming cost V 4 bases and J 3 bases, with 10 bases left between them. CDR1 is SGHKS and CDR2 is YYEKEE in the germline V gene (reference sequence). The CDR3 spells CASSLDTDTEAFF. The CDR3 DNA sequence: TGTGCCAGCAGCCTGGATACGGACACTGAAGCTTTCTTT.

The count of this clone is one. V usage is TRBV24-1 and J usage is TRBJ2-3; D remains ambiguous. Looked up from germline, CDR1 is KGHDR and CDR2 is SFDVKD. CDR3 length equals 13 residues. Trimming stripped 9 bases from V and 2 bases from J, with 11 bases between. The chain's CDR3 is CATGPPHTDTQYF. The CDR3 DNA sequence: TGTGCCACCGGGCCCCCCCACACAGATACGCAGTATTTT.

This chain links TRBV27 with TRBJ2-1; possible D gene TRBD1, 6 bases. The CDR3 sequence is 14 residues long. The germline V gene has CDR1 MNHEY and CDR2 SMNVEV (reference sequence). With 8 bases removed from V and 5 bases from J, the gap between germline ends came to 16 bases. The CDR3 loop is CASLSWDNNNEQFF. The CDR3 DNA reads TGTGCCAGCCTCAGTTGGGACAACAACAATGAGCAGTTCTTC.